A selection of T cell receptor beta chains follows, all from one sample in a study of blood T cell repertoires in COVID-19. Assay used: immunoSEQ multiplex PCR; TCRdb lists only in-frame clones, some missing. Of fewer than 200,000 clones listed, around three quarters are singletons. Sequenced input: peripheral blood. These receptors all stem from a man aged 60 to 69 with acute or convalescent COVID-19. Both conserved end residues are part of each CDR3. The D gene is left open where the match is weak. Not every row has a clone size; where given, it reads once, few, many or a size class.

TRBV7-7,TRBJ2-7,NA,NA,CASSSLQGTSYEQYF,TGTGCCAGCAGCTCCTTACAGGGCACATCCTACGAGCAGTACTTC
TRBV7-2,TRBJ2-3,NA,TRBD2,CASSLGTSGGGDTQYF,TGTGCCAGCAGCTTAGGGACTAGCGGGGGGGGAGATACGCAGTATTTT
TRBV4-3,TRBJ2-6,NA,NA,CASSQDPRVLSGANVLTF,TGCGCCAGCAGCCAAGACCCCCGCGTTCTCTCTGGGGCCAACGTCCTGACTTTC
TRBV14,TRBJ2-7,NA,NA,CASSQGFQGLGYEQYF,TGTGCCAGCAGCCAAGGTTTCCAGGGGCTCGGCTACGAGCAGTACTTC
TRBV5-4,TRBJ2-7,NA,NA,CASSLNGGGNSYEQYF,TGTGCCAGCAGCTTGAATGGAGGGGGCAACTCCTACGAGCAGTACTTC
TRBV5-1,TRBJ1-3,once,TRBD1,CASSSLTGPGNTIYF,TGCGCCAGCAGCTCCCTGACAGGGCCTGGAAACACCATATATTTT
TRBV5-1,TRBJ2-7,NA,NA,CASSLGRVPYEQYF,TGCGCCAGCAGCTTGGGGAGGGTACCCTACGAGCAGTACTTC
TRBV28,TRBJ2-2,once,TRBD1,CASSLRTGRNTGELFF,TGTGCCAGCAGTTTACGGACAGGGAGGAACACCGGGGAGCTGTTTTTT
TRBV3-1/TRBV3-2,TRBJ2-7,NA,NA,CASRGRYEQYF,TGTGCCAGCAGGGGCAGATACGAGCAGTACTTC
TRBV5-4,TRBJ2-3,NA,TRBD2,CASSLLAGVGTDTQYF,TGTGCCAGCAGCCTTCTAGCGGGGGTAGGAACAGATACGCAGTATTTT
TRBV5-1,TRBJ1-2,NA,NA,CASSFGEGNYGYTF,TGCGCCAGCAGCTTCGGGGAGGGGAACTATGGCTACACCTTC
TRBV5-4,TRBJ1-2,NA,TRBD1,CASSLEATGGFGYTF,TGTGCCAGCAGCTTGGAGGCGACAGGGGGTTTTGGCTACACCTTC
TRBV4-1,TRBJ2-2,NA,NA,CASSVPTLGGTGELFF,TGCGCCAGCAGCGTTCCAACTCTCGGGGGAACCGGGGAGCTGTTTTTT
TRBV12-3/TRBV12-4,TRBJ1-2,NA,NA,CASSPGQNYGYTF,TGTGCCAGCAGCCCCGGACAGAACTATGGCTACACCTTC
TRBV6-2/TRBV6-3,TRBJ2-3,NA,TRBD2,CASSYSGGAVDTQYF,TGTGCCAGCAGTTATAGCGGGGGGGCCGTAGATACGCAGTATTTT
TRBV6-6,TRBJ1-2,few,TRBD1,CASSPGQIYGYTF,TGTGCCAGCAGTCCGGGACAGATCTATGGCTACACCTTC
TRBV4-1,TRBJ2-3,NA,NA,CASSQIPGTRGADTQYF,TGCGCCAGCAGCCAAATCCCCGGGACTCGGGGGGCGGATACGCAGTATTTT
TRBV6-1,TRBJ1-1,NA,TRBD1,CASSALGQGKGTEAFF,TGTGCCAGCAGTGCCCTTGGACAGGGCAAAGGGACTGAAGCTTTCTTT
TRBV4-3,TRBJ1-4,NA,NA,CASSQNLRGMGEKLFF,TGCGCCAGCAGCCAGAACCTCAGGGGAATGGGTGAAAAACTGTTTTTT
TRBV7-7,TRBJ2-5,NA,NA,CASSLGGQGQETQYF,TGTGCCAGCAGCTTAGGGGGTCAGGGACAAGAGACCCAGTACTTC
TRBV7-6,TRBJ2-3,NA,TRBD1,CASSNLGQGSTDTQYF,TGTGCCAGCAGCAACCTCGGACAGGGGAGCACAGATACGCAGTATTTT
TRBV7-7,TRBJ2-3,NA,TRBD2,CASSSGLAGERNTQYF,TGTGCTAGCAGCTCCGGGCTAGCGGGGGAGAGGAATACGCAGTATTTT
TRBV2,TRBJ1-1,NA,NA,CASRYTALNTEAFF,TGTGCCAGCAGGTATACAGCTTTGAACACTGAAGCTTTCTTT
TRBV3-1/TRBV3-2,TRBJ2-3,NA,NA,CASSQASTQYF,TGTGCCAGCAGCCAAGCTAGTACGCAGTATTTT
TRBV4-1,TRBJ2-2,NA,NA,CASSQDEGKGAGELFF,TGCGCCAGCAGCCAAGATGAAGGGAAGGGAGCCGGGGAGCTGTTTTTT
TRBV12-3/TRBV12-4,TRBJ2-7,NA,NA,CASSFAGPYEQYF,TGTGCCAGCAGTTTTGCGGGTCCCTACGAGCAGTACTTC
TRBV4-2,TRBJ1-2,few,TRBD1,CASSQETGSGGYTF,TGTGCCAGCAGCCAAGAGACAGGGTCCGGTGGCTACACCTTC
TRBV19,TRBJ2-1,once,TRBD2,CASSGLAGGFEQFF,TGTGCCAGTAGTGGGCTAGCGGGGGGGTTTGAGCAGTTCTTC
TRBV3-1/TRBV3-2,TRBJ1-6,NA,TRBD1,CASSRFPDREDNSPLHF,TGTGCCAGCAGCCGCTTTCCCGACAGGGAGGATAATTCACCCCTCCACTTT
TRBV7-2,TRBJ1-2,NA,NA,CASSLGRYGYTF,TGTGCCAGCAGCTTAGGTCGCTATGGCTACACCTTC